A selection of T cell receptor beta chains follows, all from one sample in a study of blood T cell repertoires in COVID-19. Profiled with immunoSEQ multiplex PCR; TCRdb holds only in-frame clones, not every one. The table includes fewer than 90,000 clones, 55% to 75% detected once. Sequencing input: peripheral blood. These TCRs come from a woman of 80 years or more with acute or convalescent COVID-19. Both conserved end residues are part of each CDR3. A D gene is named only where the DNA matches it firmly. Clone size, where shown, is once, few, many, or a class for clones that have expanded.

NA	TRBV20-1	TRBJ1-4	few	TGCAGTGCTAGGACAGTAGAAAAACTGTTTTTT	CSARTVEKLFF
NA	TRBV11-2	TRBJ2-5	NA	TGTGCCAGCAGCCCCCACTCGATGCGACAAGAGACCCAGTACTTC	CASSPHSMRQETQYF
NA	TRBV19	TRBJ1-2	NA	TGTGCCAGTAGTATAGTTTGGGGCGATTATGGCTACACCTTC	CASSIVWGDYGYTF
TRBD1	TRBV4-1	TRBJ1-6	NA	TGCGCCAGCAGCCAAGAGATGGCGGGACAGGTGGATTCACCCCTCCACTTT	CASSQEMAGQVDSPLHF
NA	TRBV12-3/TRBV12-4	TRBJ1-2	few	TGTGCCAGCACTATGGACAGTTATGGCTACACCTTC	CASTMDSYGYTF
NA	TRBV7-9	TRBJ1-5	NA	TGTGCCAGCAGTCCACTCAACAGGGACAATCAGCCCCAGCATTTT	CASSPLNRDNQPQHF
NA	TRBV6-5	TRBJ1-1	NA	TGTGCCAGCAGAGCGGGGGGCTGGGACACTGAAGCTTTCTTT	CASRAGGWDTEAFF
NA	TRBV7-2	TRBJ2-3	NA	TGTGCCAGCAGCTTAGCGTTGGGGCAGGGAGATACGCAGTATTTT	CASSLALGQGDTQYF
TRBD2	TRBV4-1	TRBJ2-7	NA	TGCGCCAGCAGCCAAGCACCGGGACTAAGCTCCTACGAGCAGTACTTC	CASSQAPGLSSYEQYF
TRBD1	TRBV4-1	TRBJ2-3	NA	TGCGCCAGCAGCCAAGGGACAGGGACCCACACAGATACGCAGTATTTT	CASSQGTGTHTDTQYF
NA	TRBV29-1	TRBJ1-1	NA	TGCAGCGCCCGGAGGGGTAACACTGAAGCTTTCTTT	CSARRGNTEAFF
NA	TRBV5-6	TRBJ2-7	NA	TGTGCCAGCAGCTTGTTTTCCAGGGGCGATGCCTACGAGCAGTACTTC	CASSLFSRGDAYEQYF
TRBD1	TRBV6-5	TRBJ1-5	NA	TGTGCCAGCAGCCCCGGGACAGGGACCAATCAGCCCCAGCATTTT	CASSPGTGTNQPQHF
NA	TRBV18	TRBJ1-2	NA	TGTGCCAGCTCATCCGCGACAGAGTATGGCTACACCTTC	CASSSATEYGYTF
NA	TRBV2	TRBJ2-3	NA	TGTGCCAGCATCCCCGACCGCGGGGATACGCAGTATTTT	CASIPDRGDTQYF
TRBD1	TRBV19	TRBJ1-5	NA	TGTGCCAGTAGTACAGGGGGAGCGGGCAATCAGCCCCAGCATTTT	CASSTGGAGNQPQHF
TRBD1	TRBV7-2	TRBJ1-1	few	TGTGCCAGCAGCCCGGACAGGGGGATGAACACTGAAGCTTTCTTT	CASSPDRGMNTEAFF
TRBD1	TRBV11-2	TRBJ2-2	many	TGTGCCAGCAGCTTAAATATTGGGACAGGCGGAGGGGGGGAGCTGTTTTTT	CASSLNIGTGGGGELFF
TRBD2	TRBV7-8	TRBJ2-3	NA	TGTGCCAGCAGCTCCGGCCCGGGGGGGCGGACAGATACGCAGTATTTT	CASSSGPGGRTDTQYF
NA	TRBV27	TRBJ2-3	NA	TGTGCCAGCAGTACAGGGATGGCAGATACGCAGTATTTT	CASSTGMADTQYF